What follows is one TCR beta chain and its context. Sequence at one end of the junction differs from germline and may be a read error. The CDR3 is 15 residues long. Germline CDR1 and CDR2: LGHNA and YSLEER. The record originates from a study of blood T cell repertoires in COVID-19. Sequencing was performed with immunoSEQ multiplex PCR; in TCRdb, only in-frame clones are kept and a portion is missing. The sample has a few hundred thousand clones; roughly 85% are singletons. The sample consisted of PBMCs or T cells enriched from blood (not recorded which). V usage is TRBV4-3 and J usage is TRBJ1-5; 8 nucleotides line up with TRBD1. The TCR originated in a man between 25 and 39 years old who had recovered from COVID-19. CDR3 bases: TGCGCCAGCAGCGAAGACAGGGGTCCGCATCAGCCCCAGCATTTT. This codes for CASSEDRGPHQPQHF.